One and the same sample provided the 32 T cell receptor beta chains below, sequenced in a study of CD8 T cells in ankylosing spondylitis (TCRdb year 2017). Library prep was done by 5' RACE. TCRdb records Illumina HiSeq 2500 as the sequencer. TCRdb's own reprocessing of the public reads used fastp at Q25 and MiXCR and kept productive beta chains. Identical CDR3 protein sequences are pooled into one entry, listed with their most common genes and DNA. Within this sample are a few hundred thousand distinct CDR3 sequences, with approximately 10% of them counted one time only. The top ten clonotypes cover about 10% of the sample. What was sequenced was blood, either unsorted or a sorted T cell fraction (not recorded which). The receptors here all came from a female donor with ankylosing spondylitis or in good health (not recorded which).

This clonotype was observed at least ten times. The rearrangement joins TRBV18 to TRBJ1-2; D remains unclear. CDR1 is KGHSH and CDR2 is LQKENI in the germline V gene. The CDR3 runs to 13 residues. V was pared by 2 bases and J by 4 bases, with 8 bases between. For the CDR3, the DNA is TGTGCCAGCTCACCAGACCGGATCTATGGCTACACCTTC. It specifies CASSPDRIYGYTF.

Turning to this clonotype: A single base separates this from a much larger clone, so it may be a read error. V and J are TRBV5-1 and TRBJ1-5, with D possibly matching TRBD1 (6 bases). Between the trimmed V and J ends, which lost 3 bases and 6 bases, there was a span of 10 bases. This CDR3 is 13 amino acids long. The germline V gene has CDR1 SGHRS and CDR2 YFSETQ. The CDR3, as DNA: TGCGCCAGCAGCTGGGGACAAGGTCAGCCCCAGCATTTT. This encodes CASSWGQGQPQHF.

To note about this clonotype: A much larger clone lies one base from this, so it may be a read error. The rearrangement links TRBV7-9 to TRBJ2-3; D may be TRBD2 (5 bases). The length of the CDR3 is 16 residues. Germline CDR1 reads SEHNR; CDR2 reads FQNEAQ (reference sequence). DNA for the CDR3: TGTGCCAGCAGCCTCCGGACTGCGCATCCCACAAATACGCAGTATTTT. Residues: CASSLRTAHPTNTQYF.

The chain recombines TRBV20-1 with TRBJ1-2; D is uncertain. Per germline, CDR1 DFQATT and CDR2 SNEGSKA (reference sequence). The CDR3 spans 10 residues. V was pared by 1 base and J by 8 bases, with 5 bases between. The CDR3 coding sequence is TGCAGTGCTAGAGGGTCCGGCTACACCTTC. Its protein is CSARGSGYTF.

The V call is TRBV11-2, the J call TRBJ2-1; tentatively, D is TRBD1 or TRBD2 (5 bases each). The germline gives CDR1 SGHAT, CDR2 FQNNGV. V shed 4 bases and J shed 4 bases, with 23 bases lying between them. CDR3 length: 18 residues. The CDR3 loop is CASSSPGTASLFYNEQFF. For the CDR3, the DNA is TGTGCCAGCAGCTCCCCCGGGACGGCCTCCCTCTTTTACAATGAGCAGTTCTTC. Variable domain in full (rest from reference TRBV11-2 and TRBJ2-1): EAGVAQSPRYKIIEKRQSVAFWCNPISGHATLYWYQQILGQGPKLLIQFQNNGVVDDSQLPKDRFSAERLKGVDSTLKIQPAKLEDSAVYLCASSSPGTASLFYNEQFFGPGTRLTVL.

This clonotype was observed many times. The genes are TRBV20-1 and TRBJ1-2; D gene ambiguous. V lost 0 bases and J lost 0, with 11 bases in between. CDR1 is DFQATT, CDR2 SNEGSKA, per germline (reference sequence). The CDR3 runs to 15 residues. Written as DNA, the CDR3 is TGCAGTGCTAGAGATCCTTCAGCTACTAACTATGGCTACACCTTC. The encoded protein is CSARDPSATNYGYTF.

At least ten counts were recorded for this clonotype. V usage is TRBV5-5 and J usage is TRBJ1-6; D gene uncertain. Germline V gene lookup returns CDR1 SGHKS and CDR2 YYEKEE (reference sequence). This CDR3 comprises 16 residues. Trimming took 2 bases from V and 0 from J, leaving 9 bases between them. The chain's CDR3 is CASSLSWDSYNSPLHF. The CDR3, as DNA: TGTGCCAGCAGCTTATCCTGGGACTCCTATAATTCACCCCTCCACTTT. The variable domain in full, completed from reference TRBV5-5 and TRBJ1-6, reads DAGVTQSPTHLIKTRGQQVTLRCSPISGHKSVSWYQQVLGQGPQFIFQYYEKEERGRGNFPDRFSARQFPNYSSELNVNALLLGDSALYLCASSLSWDSYNSPLHFGNGTRLTVT.

This clonotype was detected only a few times. V and J are TRBV7-2 and TRBJ2-7, with 9 positions matching TRBD2. The V gene end was trimmed by 2 bases and the J gene end by 5 bases; junction bases not matched to a gene: 13. The germline CDR1 and CDR2 sequences are SGHTA and FQGNSA. The CDR3 is 17 residues long. The CDR3 loop reads CASSLSVAGGPPNEQYF. In DNA, the CDR3 is TGTGCCAGCAGCTTATCGGTGGCGGGAGGGCCCCCTAACGAGCAGTACTTC.

This clonotype was observed at least ten times. The chain combines TRBV5-6 with TRBJ2-1; the D is unclear. The ends were cut back, 4 bases at V and 4 bases at J, with 3 bases in the middle. Per the germline V gene, CDR1 is SGHDT and CDR2 is YYEEEE. This CDR3 region has 11 residues. The CDR3, as DNA: TGTGCCAGCAGCACTTACAATGAGCAGTTCTTC. Its protein is CASSTYNEQFF.

This clonotype was detected many times. The chain is built from TRBV18 and TRBJ2-4; D perhaps matches TRBD1 (5 bases). The CDR3 length is 15 residues. CDR1 KGHSH and CDR2 LQKENI come from the germline V gene. V was clipped by 2 bases and J by 6 bases, with 14 bases between them. DNA of the CDR3: TGTGCCAGCTCACCAACCGTAGGGCAGGGAAACATTCAGTACTTC. Its protein is CASSPTVGQGNIQYF.

V is TRBV7-2 and J is TRBJ2-7, with 9 bases that match TRBD1. The germline CDR1 and CDR2 sequences are SGHTA and FQGNSA. The junction had 8 bases not matched to a gene; V was cut back by 4 bases and J by 7 bases. This CDR3 has 14 amino acids. The CDR3 sequence is CASSSWTGVGEQYF. The CDR3 coding sequence is TGTGCCAGCAGCTCGTGGACAGGGGTTGGTGAGCAGTACTTC.

The rearrangement joins TRBV29-1 to TRBJ1-1, with D possibly matching TRBD1 (5 bases). CDR1 and CDR2 (germline): SQVTM, ANQGSEA. Trimming removed 5 bases from V and 6 bases from J, with 22 bases in between. The CDR3 is 15 amino acids. CDR3 amino acids: CSVRTIDSGGAEAFF. The CDR3 DNA reads TGCAGCGTTCGAACCATAGACAGCGGTGGTGCTGAAGCTTTCTTT. Drawing the rest from reference TRBV29-1 and TRBJ1-1, the complete variable domain is SAVISQKPSRDICQRGTSLTIQCQVDSQVTMMFWYRQQPGQSLTLIATANQGSEATYESGFVIDKFPISRPNLTFSTLTVSNMSPEDSSIYLCSVRTIDSGGAEAFFGQGTRLTVV.

This clonotype was seen at least ten times. The chain couples TRBV24-1 to TRBJ2-1; D is possibly TRBD1 (6 bases). Germline loops: CDR1 KGHDR, CDR2 SFDVKD. This CDR3 has 14 residues. V gave up 2 bases and J gave up 3 bases, with 7 bases separating them. CDR3 loop: CATSDWTVYNEQFF. CDR3 bases: TGTGCCACCAGTGATTGGACAGTCTACAATGAGCAGTTCTTC.

This clonotype was seen at least ten times. The chain joins TRBV29-1 to TRBJ1-5, with D hard to call. Germline lookup yields CDR1 SQVTM and CDR2 ANQGSEA. With 3 bases removed from V and 7 bases from J, the gap between germline ends came to 13 bases. The CDR3 length is 13 residues. The CDR3 DNA reads as TGCAGCGTTGAGACTGGCCCCGGGCAGCCCCAGCATTTT. It is translated as CSVETGPGQPQHF.

CDR3 in amino acids: CASSMTSQRAIQYF. DNA for the CDR3: TGTGCCAGCAGTATGACTAGCCAGAGGGCCATTCAGTACTTC. The chain has TRBV12-3 or TRBV12-4 and TRBJ2-4; 7 bases are a match to TRBD2. The CDR3 sequence is 14 residues long. V trimming: 5 bases; J trimming: 9 bases; junction bases outside the gene matches: 10.

This clonotype was recorded at least ten times. The chain joins TRBV28 to TRBJ2-2; TRBD2 aligns across 10 bases. J was trimmed by 7 bases and V by 7 bases; bases with no gene match: 6. This CDR3 has 14 residues. Germline CDR1 reads MDHEN; CDR2 reads SYDVKM. CDR3 sequence (DNA): TGTGCCAGCATTCGACTAGCGGGCGTCGGGGAGCTGTTTTTT. Protein sequence: CASIRLAGVGELFF.

This rearrangement joins TRBV28 to TRBJ1-1; D is perhaps TRBD1 (6 bases). Trimming pared 6 bases from V and 5 bases from J, leaving 19 bases between. The CDR3 is 15 amino acids. The germline V gene encodes CDR1 MDHEN and CDR2 SYDVKM. The CDR3 DNA reads TGTGCCAGCAGCCTACTGGGGGAGGGGGGAACTGAAGCTTTCTTT. Its protein is CASSLLGEGGTEAFF.

This clonotype was seen at least ten times. The V and J genes are TRBV20-1 and TRBJ2-5; 8 bases fit TRBD1. The ends lost 3 bases at V and 4 bases at J; junction bases unmatched: 4. The CDR3 spans 13 residues. Germline lookup yields CDR1 DFQATT and CDR2 SNEGSKA (reference sequence). CDR3 region: CSARFDRGETQYF. The CDR3 DNA follows: TGCAGTGCTAGGTTTGACAGGGGAGAGACCCAGTACTTC.

This clonotype was recorded many times. The genes are TRBV5-1 and TRBJ2-5; D remains ambiguous. The V end was cut by 2 bases, the J end by 0 bases, with 8 bases between. The CDR3 is 14 amino acids. Germline CDR1 is SGHRS and CDR2 is YFSETQ. The CDR3 loop reads CASSLESYQETQYF. As DNA, the CDR3 is TGCGCCAGCAGCTTAGAATCCTACCAAGAGACCCAGTACTTC.

The sample holds one count of this clonotype. The chain couples TRBV20-1 to TRBJ2-1; D possibly matches TRBD1 or TRBD2 (5 bases each). Germline lookup yields CDR1 DFQATT and CDR2 SNEGSKA (reference sequence). V dropped 6 bases and J dropped 0 bases, with 15 bases sitting between them. The CDR3 spans 15 residues. The CDR3, as DNA: TGCAGTGCCCCCCGGGACCTTAGCTCCTACAATGAGCAGTTCTTC. This codes for CSAPRDLSSYNEQFF.

This chain connects TRBV5-4 to TRBJ2-7; a weak D match, TRBD1 (5 bases). From germline, CDR1 is SGHNT and CDR2 YYREEE (reference sequence). V was cut by 2 bases and J by 4 bases, with 19 bases left in between. This CDR3 contains 16 residues. CDR3 in amino acids: CASSLPQGMSPYEQYF. The CDR3 DNA reads as TGTGCCAGCAGCTTACCTCAGGGAATGAGTCCGTACGAGCAGTACTTC.

This clonotype was seen only a few times. The chain links TRBV30 to TRBJ1-4, with D possibly being TRBD1 (5 bases). Trimming cost V 7 bases and J 3 bases, with 6 bases left between them. The germline gives CDR1 GTSNPN, CDR2 SVGIG (reference sequence). This CDR3 spans 11 amino acids. CDR3 in DNA: TGTGCCTCGGGGCCTAATGAAAAACTGTTTTTT. It specifies CASGPNEKLFF.

This clonotype has just a few counts. The chain links TRBV3-1 to TRBJ2-5; 9 bases agree with TRBD2. The CDR3 is 14 residues long. With 4 bases clipped from V and 4 bases from J, the junction kept 4 bases outside the gene matches. In germline, CDR1 is LGHDT, CDR2 YNNKEL (reference sequence). The CDR3 sequence: CASSLLAGTETQYF. CDR3 nucleotides: TGTGCCAGCAGCCTCCTAGCGGGGACAGAGACCCAGTACTTC.

V is TRBV18 and J is TRBJ2-7; D uncertain. The CDR3 is 11 amino acids. V was cut by 6 bases and J by 6 bases, with 9 bases left in between. Germline CDR1 KGHSH, CDR2 LQKENI. The CDR3 loop is CASSTDLEQYF. CDR3 coding DNA: TGTGCCAGCTCCACTGACCTCGAGCAGTACTTC.

This clonotype has ten or more counts. The CDR3 coding sequence is TGTGCCAGCAGCGTAGACAGCTCTGGGGCCAACGTCCTGACTTTC. It translates to CASSVDSSGANVLTF. The rearrangement joins TRBV9 to TRBJ2-6; D is undetermined. Between the trimmed V and J ends, which lost 0 bases and 0 bases, there was a span of 4 bases. In germline, CDR1 is SGDLS, CDR2 YYNGEE. This CDR3 has 15 residues.

This clonotype was observed many times. The CDR3 coding sequence is TGTGCCAGCAGCCAACAGGGGGTAAGGTCCGAGCAGTACTTC. It specifies CASSQQGVRSEQYF. This chain uses TRBV12-3 or TRBV12-4 with TRBJ2-7; TRBD1 matches 8 bases. The CDR3 runs 14 residues. V shed 6 bases, J shed 6 bases, and the junction held 10 bases outside the gene matches.

This clonotype was found a few times. The V and J genes are TRBV2 and TRBJ2-2; weak D call: TRBD2 (6 bases). With 11 bases removed from V and 6 bases from J, the gap between germline ends came to 13 bases. The CDR3 runs 12 residues. Germline-derived CDR1 and CDR2 are SNHLY and FYNNEI. The CDR3 spells CARTSPAGELFF. The CDR3 DNA sequence: TGTGCCCGTACTAGCCCGGCCGGGGAGCTGTTTTTT.

This chain connects TRBV5-1 to TRBJ1-1, with TRBD1 matching 7 bases. Trimming cost V 5 bases and J 6 bases; bases outside gene matches: 16. Germline assignment: CDR1 SGHRS and CDR2 YFSETQ. The CDR3 loop spans 16 amino acids. CDR3 coding DNA: TGCGCCAGCAGTTCGGCCGTCAGGGGGGTAGGAGCTGAAGCTTTCTTT. Translating gives CASSSAVRGVGAEAFF.

In this sample, this clonotype turned up many times. A read error may account for a junction end that differs from germline. This sequence joins TRBV5-1 and TRBJ2-7; D uncertain. Germline-derived CDR1 and CDR2 are SGHRS and YFSETQ. The CDR3 has 12 residues. The chain's CDR3 is CASSPGSYEQYF. The CDR3 nucleotides read TGTGCCAGCAGTCCCGGATCCTACGAGCAGTACTTC. The full variable domain, rest sourced from reference TRBV5-1 and TRBJ2-7, is KAGVTQTPRYLIKTRGQQVTLSCSPISGHRSVSWYQQTPGQGLQFLFEYFSETQRNKGNFPGRFSGRQFSNSRSEMNVSTLELGDSALYLCASSPGSYEQYFGPGTRLTVT.

DNA for the CDR3: TGTGCCATCAGTGAGTCGACAGGTGGGGATGAAAAACTGTTTTTT. This sequence encodes CAISESTGGDEKLFF. V usage is TRBV10-3 and J usage is TRBJ1-4; perhaps TRBD1 as D (6 bases). The germline V gene encodes CDR1 ENHRY and CDR2 SYGVKD. The CDR3 spans 15 residues. V shed 0 bases and J shed 6 bases, with 11 bases lying between them.

This clonotype was counted a few times. The chain employs TRBV30 and TRBJ2-3; D is unresolved. Trimming removed 3 bases from V and 6 bases from J, with 16 bases in between. Germline V CDR1 and CDR2: GTSNPN, SVGIG (reference sequence). The CDR3 contains 14 residues. CDR3 coding DNA: TGTGCCTGGAGAGCGCTAGGGATCACGGATACGCAGTATTTT. Protein: CAWRALGITDTQYF.

This clonotype was found many times. The V call is TRBV27, the J call TRBJ2-5; 9 bases line up with TRBD1. The CDR3 runs to 14 residues. The trim removed 5 bases at V and 7 bases at J, leaving 8 bases unmatched. Germline V lookup: CDR1 MNHEY, CDR2 SMNVEV (reference sequence). CDR3 region: CASSNRGQWVTQYF. Here the CDR3 DNA reads TGTGCCAGCAGTAACAGGGGGCAGTGGGTGACCCAGTACTTC.